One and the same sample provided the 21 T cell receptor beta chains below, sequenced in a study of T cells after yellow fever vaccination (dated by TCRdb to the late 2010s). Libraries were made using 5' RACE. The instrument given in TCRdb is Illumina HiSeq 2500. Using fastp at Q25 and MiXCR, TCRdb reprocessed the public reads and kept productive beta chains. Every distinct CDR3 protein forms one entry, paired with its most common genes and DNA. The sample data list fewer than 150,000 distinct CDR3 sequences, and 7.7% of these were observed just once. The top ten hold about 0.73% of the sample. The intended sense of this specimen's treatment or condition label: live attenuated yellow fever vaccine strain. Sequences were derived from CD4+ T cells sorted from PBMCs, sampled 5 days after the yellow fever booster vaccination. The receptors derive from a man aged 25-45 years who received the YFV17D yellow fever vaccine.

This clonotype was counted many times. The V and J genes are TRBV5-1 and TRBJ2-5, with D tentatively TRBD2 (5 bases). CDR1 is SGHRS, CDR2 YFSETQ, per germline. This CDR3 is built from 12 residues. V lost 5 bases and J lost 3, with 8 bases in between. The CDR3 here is CASRRGEETQYF. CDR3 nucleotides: TGCGCCAGCAGACGGGGTGAAGAGACCCAGTACTTC.

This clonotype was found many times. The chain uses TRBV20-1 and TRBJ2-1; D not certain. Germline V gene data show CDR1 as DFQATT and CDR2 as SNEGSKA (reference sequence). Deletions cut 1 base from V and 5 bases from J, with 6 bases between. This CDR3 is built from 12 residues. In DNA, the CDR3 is TGCAGTGCTAGAGGTGGAGACAATGAGCAGTTCTTC. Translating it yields CSARGGDNEQFF.

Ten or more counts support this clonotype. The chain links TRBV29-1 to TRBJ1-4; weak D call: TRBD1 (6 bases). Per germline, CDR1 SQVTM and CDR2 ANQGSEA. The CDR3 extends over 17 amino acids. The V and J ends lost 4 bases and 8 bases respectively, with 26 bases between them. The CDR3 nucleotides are TGCAGCGTTGGAGGTGTTCTCGGGGGGAAGAGGGGGGAAAAACTGTTTTTT. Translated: CSVGGVLGGKRGEKLFF.

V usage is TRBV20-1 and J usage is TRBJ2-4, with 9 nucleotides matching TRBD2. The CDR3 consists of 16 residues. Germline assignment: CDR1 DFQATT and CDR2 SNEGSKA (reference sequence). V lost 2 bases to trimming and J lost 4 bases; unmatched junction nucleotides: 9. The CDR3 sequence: CSARPPAGGGKNIQYF. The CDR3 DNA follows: TGCAGTGCTAGACCCCCAGCGGGAGGTGGTAAAAACATTCAGTACTTC.

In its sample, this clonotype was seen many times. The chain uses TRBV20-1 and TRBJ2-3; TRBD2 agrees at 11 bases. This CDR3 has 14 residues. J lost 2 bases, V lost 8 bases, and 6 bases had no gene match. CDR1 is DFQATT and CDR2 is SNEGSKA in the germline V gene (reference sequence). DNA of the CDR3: TGCAGTCGTAGCGGGAGGGCCGCCACAGATACGCAGTATTTT. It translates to CSRSGRAATDTQYF.

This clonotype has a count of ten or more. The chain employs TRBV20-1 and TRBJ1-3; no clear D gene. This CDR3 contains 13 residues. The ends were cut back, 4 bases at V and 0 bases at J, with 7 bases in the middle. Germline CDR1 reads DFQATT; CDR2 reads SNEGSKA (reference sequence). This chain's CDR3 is CSATGPSGNTIYF. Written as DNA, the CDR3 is TGCAGTGCTACAGGTCCCTCTGGAAACACCATATATTTT.

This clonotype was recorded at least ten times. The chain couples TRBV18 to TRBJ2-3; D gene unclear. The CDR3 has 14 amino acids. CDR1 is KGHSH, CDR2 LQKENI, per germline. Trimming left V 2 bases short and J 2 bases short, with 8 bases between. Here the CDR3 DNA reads TGTGCCAGCTCACCAACGGGTTACACAGATACGCAGTATTTT. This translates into CASSPTGYTDTQYF. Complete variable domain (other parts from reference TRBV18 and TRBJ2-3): NAGVMQNPRHLVRRRGQEARLRCSPMKGHSHVYWYRQLPEEGLKFMVYLQKENIIDESGMPKERFSAEFPKEGPSILRIQQVVRGDSAAYFCASSPTGYTDTQYFGPGTRLTVL.

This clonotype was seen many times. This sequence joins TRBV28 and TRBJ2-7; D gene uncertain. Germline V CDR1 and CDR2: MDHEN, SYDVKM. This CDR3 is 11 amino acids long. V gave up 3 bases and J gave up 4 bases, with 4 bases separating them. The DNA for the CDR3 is TGTGCCAGCAGTTTTTGGTACGAGCAGTACTTC. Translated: CASSFWYEQYF.

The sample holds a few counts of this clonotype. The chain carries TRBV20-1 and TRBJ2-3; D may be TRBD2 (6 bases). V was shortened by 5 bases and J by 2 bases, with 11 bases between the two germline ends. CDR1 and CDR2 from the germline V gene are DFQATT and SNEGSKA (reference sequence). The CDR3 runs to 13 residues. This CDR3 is CSAHSGITDTQYF. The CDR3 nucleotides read TGCAGTGCTCATAGCGGAATCACAGATACGCAGTATTTT.

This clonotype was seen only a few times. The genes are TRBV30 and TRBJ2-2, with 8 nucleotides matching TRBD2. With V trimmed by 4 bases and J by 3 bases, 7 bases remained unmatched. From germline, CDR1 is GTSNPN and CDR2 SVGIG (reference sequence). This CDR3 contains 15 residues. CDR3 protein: CAWNTGTRDTGELFF. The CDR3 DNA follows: TGTGCCTGGAATACCGGGACTAGAGACACCGGGGAGCTGTTTTTT.

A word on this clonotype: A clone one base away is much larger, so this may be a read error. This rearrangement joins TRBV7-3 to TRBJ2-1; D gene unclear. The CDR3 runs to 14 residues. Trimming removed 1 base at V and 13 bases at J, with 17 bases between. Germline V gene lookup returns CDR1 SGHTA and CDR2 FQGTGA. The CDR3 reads CASSLNSAAEEQFF. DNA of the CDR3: TGTGCCAGCAGCTTAAATTCGGCGGCAGAGGAACAGTTCTTC.

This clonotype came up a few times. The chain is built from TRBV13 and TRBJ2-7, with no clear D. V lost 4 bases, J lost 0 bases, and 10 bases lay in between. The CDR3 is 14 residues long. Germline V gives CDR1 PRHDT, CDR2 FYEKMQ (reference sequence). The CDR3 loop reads CASSSRTGSYEQYF. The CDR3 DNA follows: TGTGCCAGCAGCTCGAGGACGGGCTCCTACGAGCAGTACTTC.

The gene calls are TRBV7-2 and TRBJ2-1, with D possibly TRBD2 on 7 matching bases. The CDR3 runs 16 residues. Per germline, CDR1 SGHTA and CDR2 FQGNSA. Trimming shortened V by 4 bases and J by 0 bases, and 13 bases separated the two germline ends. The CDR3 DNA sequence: TGTGCCAGCAGCTCCCAGGGGAGGGGCTCCTACAATGAGCAGTTCTTC. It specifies CASSSQGRGSYNEQFF.

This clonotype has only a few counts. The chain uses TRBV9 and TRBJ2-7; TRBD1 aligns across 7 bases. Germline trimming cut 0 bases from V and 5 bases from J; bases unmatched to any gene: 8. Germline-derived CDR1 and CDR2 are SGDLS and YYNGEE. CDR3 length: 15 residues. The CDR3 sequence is CASSVAPGQLNEQYF. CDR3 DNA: TGTGCCAGCAGCGTAGCCCCGGGACAGCTTAACGAGCAGTACTTC.

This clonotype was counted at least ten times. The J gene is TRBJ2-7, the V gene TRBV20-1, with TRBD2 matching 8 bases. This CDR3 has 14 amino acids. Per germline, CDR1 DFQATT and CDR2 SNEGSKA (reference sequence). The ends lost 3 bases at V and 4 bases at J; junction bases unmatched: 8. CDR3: CSASVGGRRYEQYF. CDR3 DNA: TGCAGTGCTAGTGTCGGCGGGAGGAGGTACGAGCAGTACTTC.

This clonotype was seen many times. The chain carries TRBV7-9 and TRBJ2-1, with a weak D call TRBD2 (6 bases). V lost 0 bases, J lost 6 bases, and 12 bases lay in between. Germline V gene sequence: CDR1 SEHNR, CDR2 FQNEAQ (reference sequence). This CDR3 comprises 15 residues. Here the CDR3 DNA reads TGTGCCAGCAGCTTAGCCGGGAGTACTGTCAATGAGCAGTTCTTC. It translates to CASSLAGSTVNEQFF.

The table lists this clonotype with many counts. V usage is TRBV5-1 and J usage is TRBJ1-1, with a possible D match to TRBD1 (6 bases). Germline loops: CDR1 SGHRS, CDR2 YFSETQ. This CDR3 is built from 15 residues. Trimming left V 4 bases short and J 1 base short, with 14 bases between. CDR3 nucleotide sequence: TGCGCCAGCAGCGGGGTACAGGGCGCGAACACTGAAGCTTTCTTT. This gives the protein CASSGVQGANTEAFF. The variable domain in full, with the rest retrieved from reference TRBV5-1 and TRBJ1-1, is KAGVTQTPRYLIKTRGQQVTLSCSPISGHRSVSWYQQTPGQGLQFLFEYFSETQRNKGNFPGRFSGRQFSNSRSEMNVSTLELGDSALYLCASSGVQGANTEAFFGQGTRLTVV.

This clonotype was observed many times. CDR3 in DNA: TGTGCCAGCAGCGGGACAGGGGGCACCGGGGAGCTGTTTTTT. It specifies CASSGTGGTGELFF. The chain uses TRBV12-3 or TRBV12-4 and TRBJ2-2; 11 nucleotides line up with TRBD1. This CDR3 region has 14 residues. Trimming at V came to 6 bases and at J to 4 bases, leaving 1 base not matched to a gene.

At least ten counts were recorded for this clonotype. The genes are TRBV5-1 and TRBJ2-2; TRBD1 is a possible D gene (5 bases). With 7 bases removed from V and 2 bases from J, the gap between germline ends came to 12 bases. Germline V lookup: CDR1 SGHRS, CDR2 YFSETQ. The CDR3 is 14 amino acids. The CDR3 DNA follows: TGCGCCAGCCACCCGGACACTAACACCGGGGAGCTGTTTTTT. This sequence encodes CASHPDTNTGELFF. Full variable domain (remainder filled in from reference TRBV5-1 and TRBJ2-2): KAGVTQTPRYLIKTRGQQVTLSCSPISGHRSVSWYQQTPGQGLQFLFEYFSETQRNKGNFPGRFSGRQFSNSRSEMNVSTLELGDSALYLCASHPDTNTGELFFGEGSRLTVL.

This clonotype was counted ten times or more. The CDR3 DNA follows: TGTGCCATCAGTGAGTCGTTGTACGAGCAGTACTTC. Amino acids: CAISESLYEQYF. V is TRBV10-3 and J is TRBJ2-7; the D is unclear. Germline CDR1 ENHRY, CDR2 SYGVKD. CDR3 length equals 12 residues. V was clipped by 0 bases and J by 4 bases, with 4 bases between them.

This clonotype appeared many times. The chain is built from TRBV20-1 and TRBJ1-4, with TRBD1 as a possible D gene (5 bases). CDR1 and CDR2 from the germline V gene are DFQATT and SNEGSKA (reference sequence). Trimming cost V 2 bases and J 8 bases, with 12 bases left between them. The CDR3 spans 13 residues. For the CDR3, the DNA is TGCAGTGCTAGAAGCAGGGTGGACGAAAAACTGTTTTTT. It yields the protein CSARSRVDEKLFF.